These 24 T cell receptor beta chains were sequenced from one sample in a study of blood T cell repertoires in COVID-19. TCRdb's copy holds only in-frame clones and misses some; the assay was immunoSEQ multiplex PCR. In the table there are 60,000 or so clones, around 89% of which are singletons. Sequenced: peripheral blood. The receptors derive from a woman aged 60-70 years with active COVID-19.

This chain links TRBV6-1 with TRBJ2-1; 7 bases are a match to TRBD1. This CDR3 has 15 residues. From germline, CDR1 is MNHNS and CDR2 SASEGT. The ends lost 0 bases at V and 3 bases at J; junction bases unmatched: 2. The CDR3 DNA reads as TGTGCCAGCAGTGAAGCAGGGGGCGACTACAATGAGCAGTTCTTC. Amino acids: CASSEAGGDYNEQFF.

The chain links TRBV3-1 (or the pseudogene TRBV3-2) to TRBJ2-6; TRBD2 matches 8 bases. This CDR3 is built from 17 residues. Trimming removed 2 bases from V and 0 bases from J; junction bases left unmatched: 3. Per germline, CDR1 LGHDT and CDR2 YNNKEL (reference sequence). CDR3 loop: CASSQPRGASGANVLTF. CDR3 nucleotide sequence: TGTGCCAGCAGCCAACCGCGGGGGGCCTCTGGGGCCAACGTCCTGACTTTC.

This chain connects TRBV12-5 to TRBJ2-1, with D possibly being TRBD2 (6 bases). The CDR3 has 17 amino acids. CDR1 and CDR2 (germline): LGHNT, FRNRAP. Trimming cost V 0 bases and J 0 bases, with 12 bases left between them. CDR3 loop: CASGLVRAGSSYNEQFF. The CDR3 region has the DNA TGTGCTAGTGGTTTGGTACGCGCGGGGAGCTCCTACAATGAGCAGTTCTTC.

The chain couples TRBV4-3 to TRBJ2-2; D may be TRBD2 (6 bases). CDR1 LGHNA and CDR2 YSLEER come from the germline V gene. V shed 5 bases and J shed 3 bases, with 10 bases lying between them. The CDR3 length is 14 residues. CDR3 residues: CASSSGLDTGELFF. CDR3 DNA sequence: TGCGCCAGCAGCAGCGGGTTAGACACCGGGGAGCTGTTTTTT.

This chain uses TRBV3-1 (or the pseudogene TRBV3-2) with TRBJ2-1; D call uncertain. Trimming pared 1 base from V and 8 bases from J, leaving 12 bases between. Germline V lookup: CDR1 LGHDT, CDR2 YNNKEL (reference sequence). This CDR3 has 14 residues. As DNA, the CDR3 is TGTGCCAGCAGCCAAGTAGAAAGATCACATGAGCAGTTCTTC. Protein product: CASSQVERSHEQFF.

V is TRBV15 and J is TRBJ1-1, with a tentative D call TRBD1 (6 bases). Germline assignment: CDR1 LNHNV and CDR2 YYDKDF (reference sequence). The CDR3 consists of 14 residues. Trimming pared 8 bases from V and 1 base from J, leaving 14 bases between. The CDR3 here is CATRAQGQNTEAFF. The CDR3 bases are TGTGCCACCCGAGCCCAGGGGCAGAACACTGAAGCTTTCTTT.

The J gene is TRBJ2-2, the V gene TRBV18; 8 positions match TRBD1. Germline CDR1 KGHSH, CDR2 LQKENI. J gave up 1 base and V 5 bases, and 6 bases lay outside the gene matches. The CDR3 has 16 residues. This chain's CDR3 is CASSASGTGNTGELFF. Written as DNA, the CDR3 is TGTGCCAGCTCAGCTTCCGGGACAGGGAACACCGGGGAGCTGTTTTTT.

V and J are TRBV5-1 and TRBJ1-5, with 9 bases identical to TRBD1. The V segment lost 0 bases and the J segment 6 bases; nucleotides outside the gene matches: 4. Looked up from germline, CDR1 is SGHRS and CDR2 is YFSETQ. The CDR3 spans 15 residues. The CDR3 region has the DNA TGCGCCAGCAGCTTGGACGGACAGGGGACTCAGCCCCAGCATTTT. Translated: CASSLDGQGTQPQHF.

The chain employs TRBV6-2 or TRBV6-3 and TRBJ2-5; D is undetermined. The CDR3 extends over 18 amino acids. Germline V gene lookup returns CDR1 MNHEY and CDR2 SVGEGT. Trimming removed 0 bases at V and 2 bases at J, with 19 bases between. CDR3 DNA sequence: TGTGCCAGCAGTTACTCGACGTCCCGATATCGACTGCAAGAGACCCAGTACTTC. Residues: CASSYSTSRYRLQETQYF.

In its sample, this clone was seen once. The V call is TRBV3-1 (or the pseudogene TRBV3-2), the J call TRBJ2-5, with a possible D match to TRBD2 (6 bases). The germline V gene has CDR1 LGHDT and CDR2 YNNKEL (reference sequence). This CDR3 contains 13 residues. Trimming stripped 8 bases from V and 5 bases from J, with 15 bases between. CDR3 protein: CASSSRGQETQYF. Written as DNA, the CDR3 is TGTGCCAGCTCCTCGCGGGGTCAGGAGACCCAGTACTTC.

This chain connects TRBV10-3 to TRBJ2-1; 14 nucleotides align to TRBD2. Germline V gene lookup returns CDR1 ENHRY and CDR2 SYGVKD. The CDR3 length is 15 residues. V lost 6 bases and J lost 10; bases outside the gene matches: 8. CDR3 in amino acids: CAIRRGGLAGEEQFF. The CDR3 region has the DNA TGTGCCATCAGGAGAGGGGGACTAGCGGGGGAGGAGCAGTTCTTC.

This clone was observed a few times. The rearrangement joins TRBV7-6 to TRBJ2-5; 10 bases fit TRBD2. CDR1 is SGHVS and CDR2 is FNYEAQ in the germline V gene. CDR3 length: 17 residues. The ends lost 5 bases at V and 0 bases at J; junction bases unmatched: 9. For the CDR3, the DNA is TGTGCCAGCAGCCCTCTAGCGGGGGCGATGTACCAAGAGACCCAGTACTTC. Amino acid sequence: CASSPLAGAMYQETQYF.

The chain combines TRBV5-6 with TRBJ1-2; 7 bases agree with TRBD1. J was trimmed by 0 bases and V by 4 bases; bases with no gene match: 3. The CDR3 sequence is 14 residues long. Germline assignment: CDR1 SGHDT and CDR2 YYEEEE. In DNA, the CDR3 is TGTGCCAGCAGCGGCGACAGGGCTAACTATGGCTACACCTTC. This translates into CASSGDRANYGYTF.

The J gene is TRBJ2-2, the V gene TRBV7-3; TRBD1 is a possible D gene (6 bases). CDR1 SGHTA and CDR2 FQGTGA come from the germline V gene. The CDR3 sequence is 15 residues long. V lost 0 bases and J 3 bases, leaving 8 bases between the germline ends. The CDR3 spells CASSLTQGYTGELFF. The CDR3 nucleotides read TGTGCCAGCAGCTTAACACAGGGTTACACCGGGGAGCTGTTTTTT.

The genes are TRBV11-2 and TRBJ2-1; 8 bases match TRBD2. This CDR3 has 16 amino acids. V shed 6 bases and J 2 bases; nucleotides not matched to a gene: 9. Germline V lookup: CDR1 SGHAT, CDR2 FQNNGV. CDR3 region: CASRLSSGGAYNEQFF. The CDR3 DNA is TGTGCCAGCAGGCTAAGTTCGGGGGGGGCCTACAATGAGCAGTTCTTC. Drawing the rest from reference TRBV11-2 and TRBJ2-1, the complete variable domain is EAGVAQSPRYKIIEKRQSVAFWCNPISGHATLYWYQQILGQGPKLLIQFQNNGVVDDSQLPKDRFSAERLKGVDSTLKIQPAKLEDSAVYLCASRLSSGGAYNEQFFGPGTRLTVL.

The gene calls are TRBV6-5 and TRBJ1-4; 7 nucleotides match TRBD1. Germline V CDR1 and CDR2: MNHEY, SVGAGI. The CDR3 spans 15 residues. V was clipped by 0 bases and J by 8 bases; unmatched bases: 6. The chain's CDR3 is CASSYSGQGGEKLFF. The CDR3 coding sequence is TGTGCCAGCAGTTACTCAGGGCAGGGGGGCGAAAAACTGTTTTTT.

This clone was observed a single time. The CDR3 spells CASGLQGINTEAFF. In nucleotides, the CDR3 is TGTGCTAGTGGTTTGCAGGGGATTAACACTGAAGCTTTCTTT. V gene TRBV12-5 combines with J gene TRBJ1-1; maybe TRBD1 (6 bases). Trimming took off 2 bases at V and 2 bases at J, with 9 bases between the two ends. Germline CDR1 is LGHNT and CDR2 is FRNRAP. CDR3 size: 14 residues.

This clone occurred once. The V and J genes are TRBV7-8 and TRBJ2-2; possibly TRBD1 for D (6 bases). Per the germline V gene, CDR1 is SGHVS and CDR2 is FQNEAQ. The CDR3 totals 16 residues. The ends were cut back, 4 bases at V and 1 base at J, with 13 bases in the middle. CDR3 DNA: TGTGCCAGCAGCTCATACAGGGCCGGGAACACCGGGGAGCTGTTTTTT. Amino acid sequence: CASSSYRAGNTGELFF.

The chain uses TRBV19 and TRBJ1-5, with a possible D match to TRBD1 (5 bases). The germline V and J ends were trimmed by 2 bases and 5 bases, with 19 bases remaining between them. The CDR3 has 17 residues. Germline V lookup: CDR1 LNHDA, CDR2 SQIVND (reference sequence). The chain's CDR3 is CASSIRGVGWGDQPQHF. DNA of the CDR3: TGTGCCAGTAGTATACGGGGTGTGGGATGGGGGGATCAGCCCCAGCATTTT.

V and J are TRBV7-8 and TRBJ2-1, with a tentative D call TRBD1 (7 bases). The germline gives CDR1 SGHVS, CDR2 FQNEAQ. V was trimmed by 10 bases and J by 7 bases, leaving 11 bases between them. The CDR3 spans 11 residues. In nucleotides, the CDR3 is TGTGCCACTTCAGGGGGGAATGAGCAGTTCTTC. Protein sequence: CATSGGNEQFF.

This chain connects TRBV19 to TRBJ2-7; no reliable D call. V was cut by 10 bases and J by 2 bases, with 9 bases left in between. The germline V gene encodes CDR1 LNHDA and CDR2 SQIVND (reference sequence). CDR3 length: 11 amino acids. The CDR3 DNA sequence: TGTGCCACCTCTCAGGCCTACGAGCAGTACTTC. Translated, it gives CATSQAYEQYF. The whole variable domain, filled in from reference TRBV19 and TRBJ2-7, reads DGGITQSPKYLFRKEGQNVTLSCEQNLNHDAMYWYRQDPGQGLRLIYYSQIVNDFQKGDIAEGYSVSREKKESFPLTVTSAQKNPTAFYLCATSQAYEQYFGPGTRLTVT.

This clone has only a few counts. The chain joins TRBV10-3 to TRBJ1-5; D gene uncertain. V lost 2 bases to trimming and J lost 5 bases, with 10 bases between them. The CDR3 runs 14 residues. The germline V gene encodes CDR1 ENHRY and CDR2 SYGVKD. CDR3 DNA: TGTGCCATCAGTGAGACAAGGAGGGATCAGCCCCAGCATTTT. It is translated as CAISETRRDQPQHF.

The gene calls are TRBV13 and TRBJ2-1; D is perhaps TRBD2 (5 bases). This CDR3 spans 15 amino acids. V was clipped by 1 base and J by 0 bases, with 7 bases between them. The germline V gene has CDR1 PRHDT and CDR2 FYEKMQ (reference sequence). DNA for the CDR3: TGTGCCAGCAGCTTAGCTGGGAGCTCCTACAATGAGCAGTTCTTC. Protein sequence: CASSLAGSSYNEQFF.

V gene TRBV11-3 combines with J gene TRBJ2-1; 9 positions agree with TRBD2. CDR1 and CDR2 (germline): SGHNT, YENEEA. The J segment lost 7 bases and the V segment lost 1 base, leaving 5 bases of the junction unmatched. The CDR3 totals 15 residues. The CDR3 DNA reads TGTGCCAGCAGCTTAGGGCTAGCGGGGTCAAATGAGCAGTTCTTC. Protein: CASSLGLAGSNEQFF. The full variable domain, with the rest looked up from reference TRBV11-3 and TRBJ2-1, is EAGVVQSPRYKIIEKKQPVAFWCNPISGHNTLYWYLQNLGQGPELLIRYENEEAVDDSQLPKDRFSAERLKGVDSTLKIQPAELGDSAVYLCASSLGLAGSNEQFFGPGTRLTVL.